This T cell receptor (beta chain) was profiled in a study of shared clonotypes between healthy human individuals. The deep-level immunoSEQ assay was used. The table came from immunoSEQ multiplex PCR; TCRdb's copy has only in-frame clones and leaves some out. The table includes around 1,900,000 clones, just over 90% detected once. CDR1 is GTSNPN, CDR2 SVGIG, per germline (reference sequence). V lost 0 bases, J lost 10 bases, and 9 bases lay in between. The CDR3 has 12 residues. Terminally differentiated effector memory CD45RA+ cells were excluded from the naive CD8 cells, which were CD45RO-negative and positively selected for CCR7.

Sequencing was done on a sample of naive CD8+ T cells from PBMCs. This chain uses TRBV30 with TRBJ2-2, with TRBD1 as a possible D gene (6 bases). The TCR comes from a man aged 18 to 29 in good health. Some clones in this sample may be carry-over from other donors' samples. The CDR3 bases are TGTGCCTGGAGTGTAGGGGGAACGGAGCTGTTTTTT. It translates to CAWSVGGTELFF.